This T cell receptor (beta chain) is from a study of blood T cells in healthy people across ages. About this clonotype: The junction and the germline gene differ at one end; a read error may be behind it.

Through a sample-barcoded 5' primer and a J-beta primer mix, a second PCR was run for 7 to 11 cycles. From the 5' RACE reads, TCRdb called clonotypes with MiXCR, one entry per CDR3 protein. The sample lists roughly 730,000 distinct CDR3 sequences, 45% to 70% occurring once. The sequencing sample was made of blood. The receptor was derived from a man aged 35 to 55 in good health.

CDR3 loop: CSARVGTSGGAPFF. DNA of the CDR3: TGCAGTGCTAGAGTGGGGACTAGCGGGGGGGCCCCGTTCTTC. This chain links TRBV20-1 with TRBJ2-5; TRBD2 matches at 16 bases. The CDR3 has 14 amino acids. Germline-derived CDR1 and CDR2 are DFQATT and SNEGSKA (reference sequence).